This entry lists 8 T cell receptor beta chains sequenced from one sample in a study of T cells in Graves' hyperthyroidism and ophthalmopathy. Using RNA transcripts as the source, TCR beta CDR3 regions were amplified. The HTBI primer set served for first-round RT-PCR of the TCR CDR3. MiXCR, run by TCRdb on the multiplex PCR reads, gives a single entry per CDR3 protein. The data show about 600,000 distinct CDR3 sequences, roughly 16% seen once. The sample was blood. All receptors derive from a woman in her thirties or forties with Graves' ophthalmopathy.

This clonotype showed up just a few times. The gene calls are TRBV7-9 and TRBJ2-2; no definite D call. This CDR3 spans 14 amino acids. Germline CDR1 is SEHNR and CDR2 is FQNEAQ (reference sequence). The V end was cut by 2 bases, the J end by 4 bases, with 8 bases between. The CDR3 here is CASSLPRLTGELFF. In DNA form, the CDR3 reads TGTGCCAGCAGCTTACCACGGCTCACCGGGGAGCTGTTTTTT.

This rearrangement joins TRBV2 to TRBJ2-1, with D tentatively TRBD2 (5 bases). Germline-derived CDR1 and CDR2 are SNHLY and FYNNEI. The CDR3 runs to 13 residues. Between the trimmed V and J ends, which lost 3 bases and 9 bases, there was a span of 12 bases. The DNA for the CDR3 is TGTGCCAGCAGTGATGACGGGGTGGGTGAGCAGTTCTTC. Translation: CASSDDGVGEQFF.

There are many counts of this clonotype. The chain combines TRBV30 with TRBJ1-4; 7 nucleotides agree with TRBD1. This CDR3 is built from 15 residues. Looked up from germline, CDR1 is GTSNPN and CDR2 is SVGIG (reference sequence). The V gene end was trimmed by 5 bases and the J gene end by 3 bases; junction bases not matched to a gene: 9. For the CDR3, the DNA is TGTGCCTGGGCAACAGGGGTAGGAGCTAATGAAAAACTGTTTTTT. This codes for CAWATGVGANEKLFF.

On this clonotype itself: Lacking the conserved final phenylalanine or tryptophan, this CDR3 likely reflects a read error. This CDR3 is CSAQVAGSGANVLTL. The CDR3 DNA sequence: TGCAGTGCTCAGGTGGCAGGGTCTGGGGCCAACGTCCTGACTCTC. The chain couples TRBV20-1 to TRBJ2-6, with a possible D match to TRBD1 (5 bases). Germline CDR1 reads DFQATT; CDR2 reads SNEGSKA (reference sequence). The V gene lost 5 bases and the J gene lost 1 base, with 12 bases spanning the gap. This CDR3 contains 15 residues.

The J gene is TRBJ2-1, the V gene TRBV27, with 10 bases matching TRBD2. V was pared by 1 base and J by 7 bases, with 7 bases of the junction left unmatched. The length of the CDR3 is 16 residues. Germline V gives CDR1 MNHEY, CDR2 SMNVEV (reference sequence). The CDR3 protein is CASSLFQTSGVNEQFF. The DNA for the CDR3 is TGTGCCAGCAGTTTATTCCAAACTAGCGGGGTTAATGAGCAGTTCTTC.

The chain carries TRBV7-9 and TRBJ2-5, with D uncertain. Germline CDR1 SEHNR, CDR2 FQNEAQ (reference sequence). V dropped 4 bases and J dropped 9 bases, with 12 bases sitting between them. This CDR3 comprises 12 residues. The CDR3: CASSSTEVAQYF. In nucleotides, the CDR3 is TGTGCCAGCAGCTCAACAGAAGTGGCCCAGTACTTC.

This clonotype was seen ten or more times. The chain couples TRBV2 to TRBJ2-3; 8 bases agree with TRBD2. Germline CDR1 is SNHLY and CDR2 is FYNNEI. The J segment lost 6 bases and the V segment lost 1 base, leaving 9 bases of the junction unmatched. The CDR3 consists of 16 residues. The CDR3 region is CASSEGTSSNGDTQYF. The CDR3 bases are TGTGCCAGCAGTGAAGGGACTAGCTCAAACGGGGATACGCAGTATTTT.

The chain has TRBV30 and TRBJ2-1; 10 bases agree with TRBD2. V lost 0 bases and J lost 4; bases outside the gene matches: 9. The germline gives CDR1 GTSNPN, CDR2 SVGIG (reference sequence). The CDR3 loop spans 17 amino acids. CDR3 protein: CAWSVGYSGGGYNEQFF. The DNA of the CDR3 is TGTGCCTGGAGTGTAGGTTACAGCGGGGGGGGATACAATGAGCAGTTCTTC. Drawing the rest from reference TRBV30 and TRBJ2-1, the complete variable domain is SQTIHQWPATLVQPVGSPLSLECTVEGTSNPNLYWYRQAAGRGLQLLFYSVGIGQISSEVPQNLSASRPQDRQFILSSKKLLLSDSGFYLCAWSVGYSGGGYNEQFFGPGTRLTVL.